This T cell receptor beta chain was obtained from a study of a mutant IDH1 vaccine in newly diagnosed glioma. On the study more broadly: Patients previously underwent radiotherapy, temozolomide, or both, and most underwent both. Study outcomes and limitations: In about 93% of patients, immune responses induced by the vaccine occurred.

This clone was seen a handful of times. Its target is not known. Specified time point: baseline, week 1 (first vaccination visit). As for treatment: pre-vaccination baseline after standard-of-care therapy. The donors' diagnosis was new WHO grade 3 or 4 astrocytoma that was IDH1-mutant and ATRX-lost. The V gene's germline CDR1 is SGHVS and CDR2 FQNEAQ. CDR3 length equals 15 residues. Germline trimming cut 1 base from V and 2 bases from J; bases unmatched to any gene: 4. Profiling relied on immunoSEQ multiplex PCR, and the TCRdb table lists in-frame clones only, not all of them. The profile shows 70,000 to 100,000 clones, roughly 87% of them singletons.

This TCR was sampled from a man aged 35 to 55 with glioma. Some clones in this sample may be carry-over from other donors' samples. The sample was PBMCs, taken from a glioma patient treated with radiotherapy, temozolomide or both. The chain has TRBV7-8 and TRBJ2-7; 8 bases line up with TRBD1. The CDR3: CASSLVKDRAYEQYF. The CDR3 DNA follows: TGTGCCAGCAGCTTAGTTAAGGACAGGGCCTACGAGCAGTACTTC.